This T cell receptor (beta chain) was obtained from a study of early T cells in non-severe SARS-CoV-2 infection. The ends were cut back, 4 bases at V and 1 base at J, with 19 bases in the middle. CDR1 GTSNPN and CDR2 SVGIG come from the germline V gene (reference sequence). The CDR3 is made up of 16 amino acids. This clonotype was seen more than once but under ten times. One entry per CDR3 protein results from TCRdb running MiXCR on the 5' RACE reads. The sample contains tens of thousands of distinct CDR3 sequences, under 5% of which appear only once. The TCR comes from an adult who was a healthcare worker with PCR-confirmed SARS-CoV-2 infection or an uninfected control (not recorded which). The sequenced sample consisted of whole blood. This rearrangement joins TRBV30 to TRBJ1-1; D gene ambiguous. The CDR3 spells CAWTLFGPQENTEAFF. The CDR3 bases are TGTGCCTGGACCCTTTTCGGGCCTCAGGAGAACACTGAAGCTTTCTTT.